This is a list of T cell receptor beta chains from one sample in a study of Ad26.COV2.S vaccination and SARS-CoV-2 variants. Generated by immunoSEQ multiplex PCR, the TCRdb table keeps only in-frame clones and is missing some. The sample holds 440,000 or so clones, 90% seen once. The specimen was peripheral blood, collected in a trial of Ad26.COV2.S vaccine versus placebo. The source of these receptors is a person aged 18-65 years who received the Ad26.COV2.S COVID-19 vaccine or a placebo. Each CDR3 is given with its conserved first and last residue. The order of the fields is clone size, V gene, J gene, D gene, CDR3 DNA, CDR3 protein. D genes are given only for firm matches. Size values are once, few and many counts, or a class for expanded clones, and some rows have none.

abundance: .; v_gene: TRBV10-3; j_gene: TRBJ1-2; d_gene: .; CDR3nt: TGTGCCATCAGTGACCCGAGTCGTGGGGGGATGGTTGGCTATGGCTACACCTTC; CDR3aa: CAISDPSRGGMVGYGYTF
abundance: .; v_gene: TRBV27; j_gene: TRBJ2-7; d_gene: TRBD1; CDR3nt: TGTGCCAGCAGTCCGGGGGCAGGGGGCTCGAGGGAGCAGTACTTC; CDR3aa: CASSPGAGGSREQYF
abundance: .; v_gene: TRBV4-1; j_gene: TRBJ2-7; d_gene: TRBD2; CDR3nt: TGCGCCAGCAGCCAATTTAGCGGGAGCTATGAGCAGTACTTC; CDR3aa: CASSQFSGSYEQYF
abundance: .; v_gene: TRBV7-9; j_gene: TRBJ2-7; d_gene: TRBD2; CDR3nt: TGTGCCAGCAGCTCCGGGACTAGCGGGAGCGAGCAGTACTTC; CDR3aa: CASSSGTSGSEQYF
abundance: .; v_gene: TRBV13; j_gene: TRBJ2-7; d_gene: .; CDR3nt: TGTGCCAGCAGCCCCGTGTTGGGGAACGAGCAGTACTTC; CDR3aa: CASSPVLGNEQYF
abundance: .; v_gene: TRBV28; j_gene: TRBJ2-1; d_gene: TRBD1; CDR3nt: TGTGCCAGCAGAAACCCTTCCGGGACAGGTGGTAACAATGAGCAGTTCTTC; CDR3aa: CASRNPSGTGGNNEQFF
abundance: .; v_gene: TRBV7-9; j_gene: TRBJ1-5; d_gene: TRBD1; CDR3nt: TGTGCCAGCAGCTCATCGGGACAGCAATATAGCAATCAGCCCCAGCATTTT; CDR3aa: CASSSSGQQYSNQPQHF
abundance: .; v_gene: TRBV7-6; j_gene: TRBJ2-1; d_gene: TRBD2; CDR3nt: TGTGCCAGCAGCGACTCCGGGACTAGCGGATTAAGGGGCTCCAATGAGCAGTTCTTC; CDR3aa: CASSDSGTSGLRGSNEQFF
abundance: few; v_gene: TRBV19; j_gene: TRBJ1-5; d_gene: .; CDR3nt: TGTGCCAGTAGTAGAGGCGATCGTCAGCCCCAGCATTTT; CDR3aa: CASSRGDRQPQHF
abundance: .; v_gene: TRBV7-9; j_gene: TRBJ2-7; d_gene: .; CDR3nt: TGTGCCAGCAGCCGCAGGGAGACCTACGAGCAGTACTTC; CDR3aa: CASSRRETYEQYF
abundance: .; v_gene: TRBV2; j_gene: TRBJ2-1; d_gene: .; CDR3nt: TGTGCCAGCTTCCCATGGGTGGGCAATGAGCAGTTCTTC; CDR3aa: CASFPWVGNEQFF
abundance: .; v_gene: TRBV7-2; j_gene: TRBJ2-6; d_gene: TRBD1; CDR3nt: TGTGCCAGCAGCCCTAGACAGGGTAAATCTGCGGCTGGGGCCAACGTCCTGACTTTC; CDR3aa: CASSPRQGKSAAGANVLTF
abundance: .; v_gene: TRBV7-3; j_gene: TRBJ2-5; d_gene: TRBD2; CDR3nt: TGTGCCAGCAGCTCACGGACTAGCGGAGGGGAGACCCAGTACTTC; CDR3aa: CASSSRTSGGETQYF
abundance: .; v_gene: TRBV19; j_gene: TRBJ2-5; d_gene: .; CDR3nt: TGTGCCAGTAGTCTCGGGACTGCAACGGAGACCCAGTACTTC; CDR3aa: CASSLGTATETQYF
abundance: .; v_gene: TRBV9; j_gene: TRBJ2-1; d_gene: TRBD1; CDR3nt: TGTGCCAGCAGCATCAGACAGGGAGACAGTGAGCAGTTCTTC; CDR3aa: CASSIRQGDSEQFF
abundance: .; v_gene: TRBV28; j_gene: TRBJ1-1; d_gene: TRBD1; CDR3nt: TGTGCCAGCAGTTTATCCGGGACAGTTGAAGCTTTCTTT; CDR3aa: CASSLSGTVEAFF
abundance: .; v_gene: TRBV7-2; j_gene: TRBJ2-7; d_gene: TRBD2; CDR3nt: TGTGCCAGCAGCTTACGAATGCGGGAGTTATCCTACGAGCAGTACTTC; CDR3aa: CASSLRMRELSYEQYF
abundance: .; v_gene: TRBV28; j_gene: TRBJ2-3; d_gene: TRBD1; CDR3nt: TGTGCCAGCAGTTTACCAGGGGGTGGGTACACAGATACGCAGTATTTT; CDR3aa: CASSLPGGGYTDTQYF
abundance: .; v_gene: TRBV2; j_gene: TRBJ2-7; d_gene: .; CDR3nt: TGTGCCAGCAGTGAAGCGCCTGGAGGGGGGCCTTACTCCTACGAGCAGTACTTC; CDR3aa: CASSEAPGGGPYSYEQYF
abundance: .; v_gene: TRBV28; j_gene: TRBJ2-1; d_gene: TRBD2; CDR3nt: TGTGCCAGCGGGGGGGACCTCAATGAGCAGTTCTTC; CDR3aa: CASGGDLNEQFF
abundance: .; v_gene: TRBV7-7; j_gene: TRBJ2-3; d_gene: TRBD1; CDR3nt: TGTGCCAGCAGCTTGTACAACAGGGGGCAGAGAGATACGCAGTATTTT; CDR3aa: CASSLYNRGQRDTQYF
abundance: .; v_gene: TRBV7-2; j_gene: TRBJ2-7; d_gene: TRBD1; CDR3nt: TGTGCCAGCAGCTATTCCGGGACAGGGGACTACGAGCAGTACTTC; CDR3aa: CASSYSGTGDYEQYF
abundance: .; v_gene: TRBV5-1; j_gene: TRBJ1-2; d_gene: TRBD1; CDR3nt: TGCGCCAGCAGCTTGCAGCCTCAGCAGGGGGCCGATGGCTACACCTTC; CDR3aa: CASSLQPQQGADGYTF
abundance: many; v_gene: TRBV27; j_gene: TRBJ1-1; d_gene: TRBD1; CDR3nt: TGTGCCAGCAGTGCAGGGACAGGGTACACTGAAGCTTTCTTT; CDR3aa: CASSAGTGYTEAFF
abundance: few; v_gene: TRBV28; j_gene: TRBJ1-3; d_gene: .; CDR3nt: TGTGCCAGCAGTTTAATGAGGTTAGCTGGAAACACCATATATTTT; CDR3aa: CASSLMRLAGNTIYF
abundance: .; v_gene: TRBV19; j_gene: TRBJ2-1; d_gene: .; CDR3nt: TGTGCCAGTAGTCTTCGACCAGGAAGAAACAATGAGCAGTTCTTC; CDR3aa: CASSLRPGRNNEQFF
abundance: .; v_gene: TRBV10-3; j_gene: TRBJ1-2; d_gene: TRBD1; CDR3nt: TGTGCCACGGGACAGGGTAACTATGGCTACACCTTC; CDR3aa: CATGQGNYGYTF
abundance: .; v_gene: TRBV7-5; j_gene: TRBJ2-5; d_gene: .; CDR3nt: TGTGCCAGAAGCTTAGATATAGGGCAAGAGACCCAGTACTTC; CDR3aa: CARSLDIGQETQYF
abundance: .; v_gene: TRBV19; j_gene: TRBJ2-7; d_gene: .; CDR3nt: TGTGCCAGTAGCTCAGGGGCCGGGCGCGCACCTTCCTCATCCTACGAGCAGTACTTC; CDR3aa: CASSSGAGRAPSSSYEQYF
abundance: .; v_gene: TRBV5-4; j_gene: TRBJ2-1; d_gene: .; CDR3nt: TGTGCCAGCAGGGCGAGGGCGGAAATTTCGGCGGATGAGCAGTTCTTC; CDR3aa: CASRARAEISADEQFF
abundance: .; v_gene: TRBV6-5; j_gene: TRBJ1-6; d_gene: .; CDR3nt: TGTGCCAGCAGCAGGGGTTATAATTCACCCCTCCACTTT; CDR3aa: CASSRGYNSPLHF
abundance: .; v_gene: TRBV5-1; j_gene: TRBJ1-5; d_gene: .; CDR3nt: TGCGCCAGCAGCTTGGGGGGGCTGGACAATCAGCCCCAGCATTTT; CDR3aa: CASSLGGLDNQPQHF
abundance: .; v_gene: TRBV6-5; j_gene: TRBJ2-1; d_gene: .; CDR3nt: TGTGCCAGCAGAGACGTGGGGAGCTGGGACAATGAGCAGTTCTTC; CDR3aa: CASRDVGSWDNEQFF
abundance: .; v_gene: TRBV9; j_gene: TRBJ2-1; d_gene: .; CDR3nt: TGTGCCAGCAGCGTCGTGGGGGACGGGGATGAGCAGTTCTTC; CDR3aa: CASSVVGDGDEQFF
abundance: .; v_gene: TRBV19; j_gene: TRBJ1-5; d_gene: .; CDR3nt: TGTGCCAGTAGCGCGGCGCGGAGGCCCCAGCATTTT; CDR3aa: CASSAARRPQHF
abundance: .; v_gene: TRBV6-4; j_gene: TRBJ2-1; d_gene: .; CDR3nt: TGTGCCAGCAGTGACTCGCTTGGAAATGAGCAGTTCTTC; CDR3aa: CASSDSLGNEQFF
abundance: .; v_gene: TRBV6-2/TRBV6-3; j_gene: TRBJ2-5; d_gene: .; CDR3nt: TGTGCCAGCAGCCGCGAGCAAGAGACCCAGTACTTC; CDR3aa: CASSREQETQYF
abundance: once; v_gene: TRBV5-6; j_gene: TRBJ2-6; d_gene: .; CDR3nt: TGTGCCAGCAGCTTGGTTGCAGGGACTGGGGCCAACGTCCTGACTTTC; CDR3aa: CASSLVAGTGANVLTF
abundance: .; v_gene: TRBV14; j_gene: TRBJ2-3; d_gene: TRBD1; CDR3nt: TGTGCCAGCAGCCAACGGTCACACAGGGGTACGCAGTATTTT; CDR3aa: CASSQRSHRGTQYF
abundance: .; v_gene: TRBV30; j_gene: TRBJ2-5; d_gene: .; CDR3nt: TGTGCCTGGAGTGTAGGGGAAACGACCCAGTACTTC; CDR3aa: CAWSVGETTQYF
abundance: .; v_gene: TRBV9; j_gene: TRBJ2-1; d_gene: TRBD2; CDR3nt: TGTGCCAGCAGCGTTAGCGGGAGTGGCCACAATGAGCAGTTCTTC; CDR3aa: CASSVSGSGHNEQFF
abundance: .; v_gene: TRBV3-1/TRBV3-2; j_gene: TRBJ2-5; d_gene: TRBD1; CDR3nt: TGTGCCAGCAGCCCCGGGACAGGGAGACAAGAGACCCAGTACTTC; CDR3aa: CASSPGTGRQETQYF
abundance: .; v_gene: TRBV6-2/TRBV6-3; j_gene: TRBJ2-1; d_gene: .; CDR3nt: TGTGCCAGCAGTTTTAGTACCAGCTCCTACAATGAGCAGTTCTTC; CDR3aa: CASSFSTSSYNEQFF
abundance: .; v_gene: TRBV9; j_gene: TRBJ2-2; d_gene: .; CDR3nt: TGTGCCAGCAGCGGGAGACACCTTGGTGGCACCGGGGAGCTGTTTTTT; CDR3aa: CASSGRHLGGTGELFF
abundance: .; v_gene: TRBV21-1; j_gene: TRBJ1-5; d_gene: .; CDR3nt: TGTGCCAGCAGCAAGTTCGGTCAGCCCCAGCATTTT; CDR3aa: CASSKFGQPQHF
abundance: .; v_gene: TRBV28; j_gene: TRBJ1-4; d_gene: TRBD1; CDR3nt: TGTGCCAGCAGTTTGAGCAGGGGGCTATCTAATGAAAAACTGTTTTTT; CDR3aa: CASSLSRGLSNEKLFF
abundance: few; v_gene: TRBV9; j_gene: TRBJ1-6; d_gene: .; CDR3nt: TGTGCCAGCAGCGAAGACAGGACTAATTCACCCCTCCACTTT; CDR3aa: CASSEDRTNSPLHF
abundance: .; v_gene: TRBV28; j_gene: TRBJ1-5; d_gene: .; CDR3nt: TGTGCCAGCAGTGAGAAGGTTCAGCCCCAGCATTTT; CDR3aa: CASSEKVQPQHF
abundance: few; v_gene: TRBV4-3; j_gene: TRBJ1-5; d_gene: .; CDR3nt: TGCGCCAGCAGCCCCGATGGGAGTCAGCCCCAGCATTTT; CDR3aa: CASSPDGSQPQHF
abundance: .; v_gene: TRBV6-2/TRBV6-3; j_gene: TRBJ2-5; d_gene: TRBD2; CDR3nt: TGTGCCAGCAGTCTCGGGACTAGCGGGGAGGGCGCCCAGTACTTC; CDR3aa: CASSLGTSGEGAQYF
abundance: .; v_gene: TRBV6-6; j_gene: TRBJ2-1; d_gene: TRBD1; CDR3nt: TGTGCCAGCAGTCGGACAGGGGTTCTCCCTGAGCAGTTCTTC; CDR3aa: CASSRTGVLPEQFF
abundance: once; v_gene: TRBV5-1; j_gene: TRBJ1-5; d_gene: TRBD1; CDR3nt: TGCGCCAGCAGCTTGACAGGGGGCCAGCCCCAGCATTTT; CDR3aa: CASSLTGGQPQHF
abundance: .; v_gene: TRBV18; j_gene: TRBJ2-2; d_gene: TRBD2; CDR3nt: TGTGCCAGCTCACCCGAGGGACTAGCGGCCAACACCGGGGAGCTGTTTTTT; CDR3aa: CASSPEGLAANTGELFF
abundance: few; v_gene: TRBV7-9; j_gene: TRBJ2-1; d_gene: .; CDR3nt: TGTGCCAGCAGCTTAGATCCATACAATGAGCAGTTCTTC; CDR3aa: CASSLDPYNEQFF
abundance: .; v_gene: TRBV7-9; j_gene: TRBJ1-1; d_gene: .; CDR3nt: TGTGCCAGCAGCTTCGGGTCCGGAACAGCTAACACTGAAGCTTTCTTT; CDR3aa: CASSFGSGTANTEAFF
abundance: once; v_gene: TRBV19; j_gene: TRBJ2-1; d_gene: TRBD1; CDR3nt: TGTGCCAGTAGTATAGTCCTCGGGGACAGGGCATTGTTCTTC; CDR3aa: CASSIVLGDRALFF
abundance: .; v_gene: TRBV29-1; j_gene: TRBJ2-1; d_gene: TRBD2; CDR3nt: TGCAGCGTTGCAGCGACTAGCGGGAGGGGGGAGTTCTTC; CDR3aa: CSVAATSGRGEFF
abundance: .; v_gene: TRBV15; j_gene: TRBJ2-7; d_gene: TRBD2; CDR3nt: TGTGCCACCAGCGGACGACAGAAGCGGGAGAATACCTACGAGCAGTACTTC; CDR3aa: CATSGRQKRENTYEQYF
abundance: .; v_gene: TRBV18; j_gene: TRBJ1-1; d_gene: TRBD1; CDR3nt: TGTGCCAGCTCACGATCTATACCGACAGGGGACACTGAAGCTTTCTTT; CDR3aa: CASSRSIPTGDTEAFF